Listed here are 11 T cell receptor beta chains from one sample, sequenced in a study of cytomegalovirus exposure and HLA in healthy donors. TCRdb's table, derived via immunoSEQ multiplex PCR, lists solely in-frame clones and lacks some. The sample carries approximately 260,000 clones, just over 85% recorded once. The specimen sequenced was PBMCs. The receptors here all came from a woman between 18 and 29 years old in good health and CMV-seronegative.

The chain employs TRBV5-6 and TRBJ2-7; perhaps TRBD1 as D (7 bases). The germline V gene has CDR1 SGHDT and CDR2 YYEEEE. The CDR3 consists of 14 residues. V dropped 4 bases and J dropped 2 bases, with 13 bases sitting between them. The CDR3 protein is CASSPQGGAYEQYF. The CDR3 DNA sequence: TGTGCCAGCAGCCCCCAGGGGGGAGCCTACGAGCAGTACTTC.

The chain couples TRBV30 to TRBJ2-1, with a possible D match to TRBD1 (7 bases). CDR3 length: 13 residues. V dropped 5 bases and J dropped 9 bases, with 17 bases sitting between them. Germline V gives CDR1 GTSNPN, CDR2 SVGIG (reference sequence). CDR3 amino acids: CAWGQVGGSEQFF. Written as DNA, the CDR3 is TGTGCCTGGGGACAGGTGGGGGGTAGTGAGCAGTTCTTC.

The chain joins TRBV9 to TRBJ1-2; D not resolved. Per germline, CDR1 SGDLS and CDR2 YYNGEE. The V and J ends lost 3 bases and 6 bases respectively, with 9 bases between them. CDR3 length: 12 residues. The CDR3 reads CASSATFNGYTF. CDR3 nucleotide sequence: TGTGCCAGCAGCGCGACATTCAATGGCTACACCTTC.

The rearrangement links TRBV7-2 to TRBJ2-3; possible D gene TRBD1, 6 bases. Trimming cost V 5 bases and J 4 bases, with 13 bases left between them. The CDR3 spans 14 residues. The V gene's germline CDR1 is SGHTA and CDR2 FQGNSA. CDR3 protein: CASSPKQGSDTQYF. CDR3 DNA sequence: TGTGCCAGCAGCCCAAAACAGGGCTCAGATACGCAGTATTTT.

V usage is TRBV5-4 and J usage is TRBJ1-3; 7 bases match TRBD1. Trimming cost V 4 bases and J 4 bases; bases outside gene matches: 2. This CDR3 has 13 amino acids. CDR1 and CDR2 (germline): SGHNT, YYREEE (reference sequence). This CDR3 is CASSGDSGNTIYF. The DNA for the CDR3 is TGTGCCAGCAGCGGGGACAGCGGAAACACCATATATTTT.

This clone was found a few times. The chain is built from TRBV2 and TRBJ2-7; 10 positions agree with TRBD1. The CDR3 loop spans 15 amino acids. Germline V CDR1 and CDR2: SNHLY, FYNNEI. V was clipped by 5 bases and J by 2 bases; unmatched bases: 6. The CDR3: CASSSPGQGTYEQYF. The CDR3 DNA reads TGTGCCAGCAGTTCGCCGGGACAGGGGACCTACGAGCAGTACTTC. The full variable domain, with the rest looked up from reference TRBV2 and TRBJ2-7, is EPEVTQTPSHQVTQMGQEVILRCVPISNHLYFYWYRQILGQKVEFLVSFYNNEISEKSEIFDDQFSVERPDGSNFTLKIRSTKLEDSAMYFCASSSPGQGTYEQYFGPGTRLTVT.

This rearrangement joins TRBV6-1 to TRBJ1-5; 7 bases are shared with TRBD1. From germline, CDR1 is MNHNS and CDR2 SASEGT. Trimming took 6 bases from V and 3 from J; bases not matched to a gene: 5. The CDR3 length is 14 residues. The CDR3 bases are TGTGCCAGCAGCCCCCAGGGGGACAATCAGCCCCAGCATTTT. It specifies CASSPQGDNQPQHF.

This chain uses TRBV4-3 with TRBJ2-6; D perhaps matches TRBD1 (6 bases). The CDR3 loop spans 20 amino acids. The germline gives CDR1 LGHNA, CDR2 YSLEER. Trimming took 0 bases from V and 0 from J, leaving 18 bases between them. The CDR3: CASSQERSRGKSSGANVLTF. The CDR3 region has the DNA TGCGCCAGCAGCCAAGAGAGGAGCAGGGGAAAATCCTCTGGGGCCAACGTCCTGACTTTC.

This clone is classed as medium-sized. The CDR3 DNA follows: TGCGCCAGCAGCCAATTTGGGACTCCGAAGCAGTTCTTC. Amino acid sequence: CASSQFGTPKQFF. V and J are TRBV4-1 and TRBJ2-1, with D possibly being TRBD2 (6 bases). CDR1 is MGHRA and CDR2 is YSYEKL in the germline V gene. Trimming shortened V by 2 bases and J by 11 bases, and 13 bases separated the two germline ends. The CDR3 totals 13 residues.

The J gene is TRBJ1-4, the V gene TRBV29-1; D might be TRBD1 (5 bases). The CDR3 consists of 15 residues. Trimming left V 6 bases short and J 1 base short, with 15 bases between. CDR1 is SQVTM, CDR2 ANQGSEA, per germline. CDR3 sequence (DNA): TGCAGCGTGCGATTGGTCGGGGGAACTAATGAAAAACTGTTTTTT. This sequence encodes CSVRLVGGTNEKLFF.

The V call is TRBV12-5, the J call TRBJ2-3; 7 positions match TRBD1. V gave up 5 bases and J gave up 2 bases; unmatched junction bases: 4. Germline V CDR1 and CDR2: LGHNT, FRNRAP. The CDR3 is 14 residues long. CDR3 DNA: TGTGCTAGTGGTCGGGACAGATCCACAGATACGCAGTATTTT. Amino acid sequence: CASGRDRSTDTQYF.